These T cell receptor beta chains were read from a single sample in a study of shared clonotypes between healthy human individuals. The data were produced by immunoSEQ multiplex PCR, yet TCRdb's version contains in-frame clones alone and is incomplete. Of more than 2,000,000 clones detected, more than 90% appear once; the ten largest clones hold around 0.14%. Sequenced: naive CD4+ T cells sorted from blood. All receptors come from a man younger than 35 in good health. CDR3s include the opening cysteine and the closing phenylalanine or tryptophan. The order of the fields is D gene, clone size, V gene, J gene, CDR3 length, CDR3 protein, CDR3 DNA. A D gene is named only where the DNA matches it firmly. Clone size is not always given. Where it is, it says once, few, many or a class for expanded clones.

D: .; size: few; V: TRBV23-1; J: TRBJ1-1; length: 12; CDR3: CASSQGARGAFF; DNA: TGCGCCAGCAGTCAAGGGGCCAGGGGAGCTTTCTTT
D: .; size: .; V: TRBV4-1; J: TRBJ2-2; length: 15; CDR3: CASSQTQGNTGELFF; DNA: TGCGCCAGCAGCCAAACCCAGGGGAACACCGGGGAGCTGTTTTTT
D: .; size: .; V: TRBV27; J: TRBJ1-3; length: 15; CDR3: CASSKTGNSGNTIYF; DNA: TGTGCCAGCAGTAAAACAGGGAACTCTGGAAACACCATATATTTT
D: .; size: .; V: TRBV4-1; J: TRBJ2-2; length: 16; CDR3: CASSHPRTRGTGELFF; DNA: TGCGCCAGCAGCCATCCCCGGACGCGCGGTACCGGGGAGCTGTTTTTT
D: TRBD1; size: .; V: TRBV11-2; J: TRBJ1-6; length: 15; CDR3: CASSLSGTGYSPLHF; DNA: TGTGCCAGCAGCTTGTCCGGGACAGGGTACTCACCCCTCCACTTT
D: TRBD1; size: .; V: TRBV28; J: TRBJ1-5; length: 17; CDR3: CASSFFAGTGENQPQHF; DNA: TGTGCCAGCAGTTTTTTCGCCGGGACAGGGGAGAATCAGCCCCAGCATTTT
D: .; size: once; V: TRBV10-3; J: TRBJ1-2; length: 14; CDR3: CAISGTVNDYGYTF; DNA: TGTGCCATCAGTGGGACAGTTAATGACTATGGCTACACCTTC
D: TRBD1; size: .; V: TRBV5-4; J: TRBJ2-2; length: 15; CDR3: CASSLVSGGSGELFF; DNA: TGTGCCAGCAGCTTGGTTTCAGGGGGCTCCGGGGAGCTGTTTTTT
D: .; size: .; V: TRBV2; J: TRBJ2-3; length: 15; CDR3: CASSDVRGSGDTQYF; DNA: TGTGCCAGCAGTGACGTCCGAGGAAGCGGTGATACGCAGTATTTT
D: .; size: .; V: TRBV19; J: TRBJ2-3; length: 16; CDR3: CASSIMRATEIDTQYF; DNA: TGTGCCAGTAGTATTATGAGGGCCACGGAGATAGATACGCAGTATTTT
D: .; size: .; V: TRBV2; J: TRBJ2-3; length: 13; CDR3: CASSNGGTDTQYF; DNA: TGTGCCAGCAGTAATGGGGGCACAGATACGCAGTATTTT
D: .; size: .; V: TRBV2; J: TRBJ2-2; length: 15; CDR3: CASRAGTENTGELFF; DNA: TGTGCCAGCAGGGCCGGGACTGAGAACACCGGGGAGCTGTTTTTT
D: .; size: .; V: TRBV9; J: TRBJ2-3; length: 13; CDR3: CASSGSGTDTQYF; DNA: TGTGCCAGCAGCGGGTCGGGGACAGATACGCAGTATTTT